Presented here are 24 T cell receptor beta chains from one specimen sequenced in a study of regulatory T cells in long-lasting Graves disease. Time point in this sample: newly diagnosed GD, antithyroid drugs for less than 3 months. Scientists built the TCR library using RNA that was extracted from PBMCs. Building of the TCR beta libraries involved iRepertoire HTBI primers and Arm-PCR of CDR3 regions. TCRdb reprocessed the multiplex PCR reads with MiXCR, giving one entry per CDR3 protein. Here the sample spans around 500,000 distinct CDR3 sequences, about 16% being singletons. The sample was also reused in another study, on T cells in Graves' hyperthyroidism and ophthalmopathy.

The material was peripheral blood mononuclear cells (PBMCs), obtained at new diagnosis, from a patient treated with antithyroid drugs. These receptors were taken from a woman aged 35-65 years with Graves disease.

This clonotype has a count of ten or more. The chain carries TRBV12-3 or TRBV12-4 and TRBJ1-2; D not certain. The V gene lost 6 bases and the J gene lost 0 bases, with 14 bases spanning the gap. CDR3 size: 15 residues. The CDR3 loop reads CASSPDGSSNYGYTF. The CDR3 bases are TGTGCCAGCAGCCCGGACGGCAGTTCTAACTATGGCTACACCTTC.

The CDR3 is CASSPPLIDRGPTRRDTQYF. The CDR3 region has the DNA TGTGCCAGCTCACCGCCCCTTATTGACAGGGGTCCAACCCGCAGAGATACGCAGTATTTT. The rearrangement links TRBV18 to TRBJ2-3, with TRBD1 matching 8 bases. The CDR3 extends over 20 amino acids. Germline V gives CDR1 KGHSH, CDR2 LQKENI. Trimming cost V 3 bases and J 5 bases; bases outside gene matches: 22.

Many counts were recorded for this clonotype. J is TRBJ1-5 and V is TRBV7-9, with a tentative D call TRBD1 (5 bases). This CDR3 has 15 residues. Germline V CDR1 and CDR2: SEHNR, FQNEAQ (reference sequence). V shed 3 bases and J shed 2 bases, with 11 bases lying between them. In DNA, the CDR3 is TGTGCCAGCAGCTTGGGCTGGGGGGGCAATCAGCCCCAGCATTTT. This translates into CASSLGWGGNQPQHF. Supplemented by reference TRBV7-9 and TRBJ1-5, the full variable domain reads DTGVSQNPRHKITKRGQNVTFRCDPISEHNRLYWYRQTLGQGPEFLTYFQNEAQLEKSRLLSDRFSAERPKGSFSTLEIQRTEQGDSAMYLCASSLGWGGNQPQHFGDGTRLSIL.

This clonotype was picked up a small number of times. The chain couples TRBV20-1 to TRBJ2-7, with D possibly matching TRBD2 (5 bases). Trimming took 5 bases from V and 3 from J, leaving 11 bases between them. Germline lookup yields CDR1 DFQATT and CDR2 SNEGSKA (reference sequence). This CDR3 has 12 residues. The DNA of the CDR3 is TGCAGTGCTTCTCCCCGGGACTACGAGCAGTACTTC. Translating it yields CSASPRDYEQYF.

The table lists this clonotype with a few counts. This chain links TRBV5-5 with TRBJ1-4; 7 bases are shared with TRBD1. CDR1 and CDR2 (germline): SGHKS, YYEKEE (reference sequence). Trimming cost V 4 bases and J 7 bases; bases outside gene matches: 10. The CDR3 sequence is 15 residues long. As DNA, the CDR3 is TGTGCCAGCAGCCGCATAGGGGGCTTGGGTGAAAAACTGTTTTTT. The encoded protein is CASSRIGGLGEKLFF.

This clonotype appeared a few times. It may be a read error: a sequence one base away is much more abundant. This is likely a read error, given that the CDR3 carries no conserved phenylalanine or tryptophan at its end. The rearrangement uses TRBV30 and TRBJ1-1; D is unresolved. The CDR3 sequence is 14 residues long. The V gene lost 4 bases and the J gene lost 0 bases, with 12 bases spanning the gap. Germline lookup yields CDR1 GTSNPN and CDR2 SVGIG (reference sequence). DNA of the CDR3: TGTGCCTGGAAACTAGGACGGATGAACACTGAAGCTTTCCTT. Encoded protein: CAWKLGRMNTEAFL.

J is TRBJ1-5 and V is TRBV2, with 8 positions matching TRBD1. Trimming removed 6 bases from V and 2 bases from J; junction bases left unmatched: 6. Germline values: CDR1 SNHLY, CDR2 FYNNEI. This CDR3 spans 15 amino acids. CDR3 DNA sequence: TGTGCCAGCAGGGCAGGGGGCGCCGGCAATCAGCCCCAGCATTTT. Its translation is CASRAGGAGNQPQHF.

The table lists this clonotype with a few counts. The gene calls are TRBV15 and TRBJ2-2; a weak D match, TRBD2 (5 bases). CDR1 LNHNV and CDR2 YYDKDF come from the germline V gene (reference sequence). The length of the CDR3 is 17 residues. V was pared by 1 base and J by 4 bases, with 16 bases between. As DNA, the CDR3 is TGTGCCACCAGCAGAGGGAGGACCCAGGCGGCCACCGGGGAGCTGTTTTTT. The encoded protein is CATSRGRTQAATGELFF. The full variable domain, its missing parts supplied by reference TRBV15 and TRBJ2-2, is DAMVIQNPRYQVTQFGKPVTLSCSQTLNHNVMYWYQQKSSQAPKLLFHYYDKDFNNEADTPDNFQSRRPNTSFCFLDIRSPGLGDTAMYLCATSRGRTQAATGELFFGEGSRLTVL.

This clonotype was seen only a few times. This chain connects TRBV9 to TRBJ2-1; weak D call: TRBD1 (6 bases). Germline V CDR1 and CDR2: SGDLS, YYNGEE. V lost 2 bases and J lost 1, with 16 bases in between. The CDR3 runs 17 residues. This CDR3 is CASSVSDGGASYNEQFF. In DNA, the CDR3 is TGTGCCAGCAGCGTGAGTGATGGGGGCGCTTCCTACAATGAGCAGTTCTTC.

This clonotype was seen repeatedly, ten times or more. The chain recombines TRBV18 with TRBJ2-1; 7 nucleotides align to TRBD2. The CDR3 is made up of 12 amino acids. V shed 3 bases and J 10 bases; nucleotides not matched to a gene: 3. CDR1 is KGHSH and CDR2 is LQKENI in the germline V gene. The CDR3 protein is CASSPQLAEQFF. In DNA form, the CDR3 reads TGTGCCAGCTCACCCCAACTAGCGGAGCAGTTCTTC.

V and J are TRBV30 and TRBJ1-1, with a possible D match to TRBD1 (6 bases). Trimming left V 0 bases short and J 4 bases short, with 12 bases between. Per germline, CDR1 GTSNPN and CDR2 SVGIG (reference sequence). This CDR3 region has 14 residues. CDR3 loop: CAWSVGSGATEAFF. In DNA, the CDR3 is TGTGCCTGGAGTGTAGGATCGGGGGCCACTGAAGCTTTCTTT. The full variable domain, with the rest looked up from reference TRBV30 and TRBJ1-1, is SQTIHQWPATLVQPVGSPLSLECTVEGTSNPNLYWYRQAAGRGLQLLFYSVGIGQISSEVPQNLSASRPQDRQFILSSKKLLLSDSGFYLCAWSVGSGATEAFFGQGTRLTVV.

Only a few counts were recorded for this clonotype. V and J are TRBV11-1 and TRBJ2-1; TRBD2 aligns across 9 bases. The germline gives CDR1 SGHAT, CDR2 FQDESV (reference sequence). Germline trimming cut 4 bases from V and 0 bases from J; bases unmatched to any gene: 13. The CDR3 covers 19 residues. CDR3 nucleotides: TGTGCCAGCAGCTCCCCCCCAGGACTAGCGTTGAGCTCCTACAATGAGCAGTTCTTC. As protein: CASSSPPGLALSSYNEQFF. Looking up the rest from reference TRBV11-1 and TRBJ2-1 gives the full variable domain: EAEVAQSPRYKITEKSQAVAFWCDPISGHATLYWYRQILGQGPELLVQFQDESVVDDSQLPKDRFSAERLKGVDSTLKIQPAELGDSAMYLCASSSPPGLALSSYNEQFFGPGTRLTVL.

The CDR3 DNA is TGCAGCACCCGGGACAGTCGATCCACTGAAGCTTTCTTT. This encodes CSTRDSRSTEAFF. This chain links TRBV20-1 with TRBJ1-1; 7 bases line up with TRBD1. The CDR3 is made up of 13 amino acids. Germline CDR1 DFQATT, CDR2 SNEGSKA (reference sequence).

This clonotype was detected many times. The junction and the germline gene differ at one end; a read error may be behind it. The chain carries TRBV5-1 and TRBJ1-5; D gene uncertain. This CDR3 has 13 residues. Per germline, CDR1 SGHRS and CDR2 YFSETQ. CDR3 sequence (DNA): TGTGCCAGCAGCTTAGAAGGAGGTCAGCCCCAGCATTTT. Its translation: CASSLEGGQPQHF.

This chain joins TRBV4-1 and TRBJ1-3; no clear D. The CDR3 is made up of 14 amino acids. CDR1 and CDR2 from the germline V gene are MGHRA and YSYEKL. V was shortened by 4 bases and J by 3 bases, with 10 bases between the two germline ends. For the CDR3, the DNA is TGCGCCAGCAGCCCTACCGCTGGTGGAAACACCATATATTTT. Amino acid sequence: CASSPTAGGNTIYF.

This clonotype was observed at least ten times. The V call is TRBV30, the J call TRBJ1-3; D remains ambiguous. From germline, CDR1 is GTSNPN and CDR2 SVGIG (reference sequence). The ends were cut back, 0 bases at V and 0 bases at J, with 0 bases in the middle. This CDR3 has 12 amino acids. The CDR3 region has the DNA TGTGCCTGGAGTGTCTCTGGAAACACCATATATTTT. This codes for CAWSVSGNTIYF.

This clonotype was detected only a few times. The CDR3 coding sequence is TGTGCCAGCAGTTTAGCCCTTTGGTCGTCCGAAGCTTTCTTT. The encoded protein is CASSLALWSSEAFF. The V call is TRBV12-3 or TRBV12-4, the J call TRBJ1-1; D ambiguous. The V end was cut by 0 bases, the J end by 8 bases, with 13 bases between. The CDR3 sequence is 14 residues long.

The DNA of the CDR3 is TGTGCCAGCAGCCTTAGCGGGGGCCAAACCTACGAGCAGTACTTC. Its translation: CASSLSGGQTYEQYF. V usage is TRBV7-3 and J usage is TRBJ2-7; 9 bases align to TRBD2. V trimming: 5 bases; J trimming: 2 bases; junction bases outside the gene matches: 7. The CDR3 extends over 15 amino acids. Germline V gene sequence: CDR1 SGHTA, CDR2 FQGTGA. The whole variable domain, remainder taken from reference TRBV7-3 and TRBJ2-7, is GAGVSQTPSNKVTEKGKYVELRCDPISGHTALYWYRQSLGQGPEFLIYFQGTGAADDSGLPNDRFFAVRPEGSVSTLKIQRTERGDSAVYLCASSLSGGQTYEQYFGPGTRLTVT.

At least ten counts were recorded for this clonotype. The V call is TRBV11-2, the J call TRBJ2-1; possibly TRBD2 for D (5 bases). This CDR3 is built from 15 residues. The V and J ends lost 0 bases and 6 bases respectively, with 12 bases between them. CDR1 and CDR2 from the germline V gene are SGHAT and FQNNGV. In DNA, the CDR3 is TGTGCCAGCAGCTTAGACTCCGCGGGCTTCAATGAGCAGTTCTTC. It yields the protein CASSLDSAGFNEQFF.

This clonotype was observed many times. This chain uses TRBV5-5 with TRBJ2-7; tentatively, D is TRBD2 (7 bases). Trimming cost V 0 bases and J 6 bases, with 19 bases left between them. CDR3 length equals 16 residues. Germline V gives CDR1 SGHKS, CDR2 YYEKEE (reference sequence). DNA for the CDR3: TGTGCCAGCAGCTTGGGAACGCGGGGGCGCCTCGGCGAGCAGTACTTC. Its protein is CASSLGTRGRLGEQYF.

CDR3 region: CASSSGEGQPQHF. The CDR3 region has the DNA TGTGCCAGCAGCTCAGGGGAAGGCCAGCCCCAGCATTTT. The chain is built from TRBV12-3 or TRBV12-4 and TRBJ1-5; weak D call: TRBD1 (6 bases). Trimming pared 6 bases from V and 7 bases from J, leaving 13 bases between. CDR3 length equals 13 residues.

In its sample, this clonotype was seen a few times. This chain uses TRBV20-1 with TRBJ2-3, with 8 bases fitting TRBD2. The germline V gene has CDR1 DFQATT and CDR2 SNEGSKA (reference sequence). This CDR3 has 14 residues. CDR3 sequence reads: CSVGGAGGTDTQYF. Here the CDR3 DNA reads TGCAGCGTCGGGGGGGCCGGTGGCACAGATACGCAGTATTTT.

This chain links TRBV2 with TRBJ1-2; 8 bases are shared with TRBD1. Germline V CDR1 and CDR2: SNHLY, FYNNEI. This CDR3 contains 14 residues. The V gene end was trimmed by 8 bases and the J gene end by 6 bases; junction bases not matched to a gene: 11. The CDR3 bases are TGTGCCAGCGGAGGACGGACAGGGCTCGATGGCTACACCTTC. Translation gives CASGGRTGLDGYTF.

The chain links TRBV19 to TRBJ2-2; 7 bases match TRBD1. The CDR3 sequence is 15 residues long. Germline CDR1 reads LNHDA; CDR2 reads SQIVND (reference sequence). With V trimmed by 7 bases and J by 1 base, 6 bases remained unmatched. In DNA, the CDR3 is TGTGCCAGTAACTCGAGACAGGGGAACACCGGGGAGCTGTTTTTT. Protein sequence: CASNSRQGNTGELFF. The entire variable domain, with the rest obtained from reference TRBV19 and TRBJ2-2, is as follows: DGGITQSPKYLFRKEGQNVTLSCEQNLNHDAMYWYRQDPGQGLRLIYYSQIVNDFQKGDIAEGYSVSREKKESFPLTVTSAQKNPTAFYLCASNSRQGNTGELFFGEGSRLTVL.